The present T cell receptor (beta chain) was sequenced within a study of shared clonotypes between healthy human individuals. This CDR3 is 12 amino acids long. The germline V gene encodes CDR1 MDHEN and CDR2 SYDVKM. V was trimmed by 4 bases and J by 11 bases, leaving 11 bases between them. In the case of this clone: As yet, its antigen is unknown.

Authors' data handling: Junction-only sequences without quality scores came from ImmunoSEQ, so filtering differed. Method: immunoSEQ multiplex PCR; TCRdb's copy keeps in-frame clones and lacks some. D and trimming were read from the DNA, whereas the V and J calls and clone size are those reported in that table. Of about 2 million clones listed, 85% to 95% are singletons. General study findings and limits: Rarefaction showed sorted-subset sequencing was incomplete despite large depth. It was the few donors that limited the genetic and exposure-history diversity represented. Generally, naive subsets came out with larger estimated richness than memory subsets.

Sequencing was performed on naive CD4+ T cells sorted from blood. Indicated subset: CD45RA+ positively selected. This TCR came from a man aged 18-30 years in good health. The chain carries TRBV28 and TRBJ1-4; weak D call: TRBD1 (5 bases). The CDR3 is CASSSGTTKLFF. In DNA form, the CDR3 reads TGTGCCAGCAGTTCAGGGACGACTAAACTGTTTTTT.